What follows are 21 T cell receptor beta chains derived from one specimen sequenced in a study of T cells in Graves' hyperthyroidism and ophthalmopathy (dated 2019 in TCRdb). Library method: multiplex PCR. TCRdb shows the sequencer as Illumina HiSeq 2000. Amplification of TCR beta CDR3 regions was carried out from RNA transcripts. For the first round of RT-PCR on the TCR CDR3, the HTBI primer set was used together with the Qiagen OneStep RT-PCR kit. TCRdb took the public reads, trimmed them with fastp at Q25, ran MiXCR for clone calling and kept in-frame beta chains. Rows are combined by CDR3 protein, so each entry shows the most common genes and DNA. The sample data list more than 300,000 distinct CDR3 sequences, and around 20% of these were observed just once. The top ten clones comprise 35% to 45% of the sample. Sequenced: blood. The source of these receptors is a man between 18 and 35 years old with Graves' ophthalmopathy.

This clonotype was counted ten times or more. The chain employs TRBV7-8 and TRBJ2-5; no clear D gene. This CDR3 is 13 amino acids long. Germline loops: CDR1 SGHVS, CDR2 FQNEAQ. Trimming cost V 1 base and J 2 bases, with 5 bases left between them. The CDR3 DNA sequence: TGTGCCAGCAGCTTAGTTCAACAAGAGACCCAGTACTTC. Amino acids: CASSLVQQETQYF.

This clonotype was picked up a small number of times. The rearrangement links TRBV29-1 to TRBJ1-3; D unclear. CDR1 and CDR2 from the germline V gene are SQVTM and ANQGSEA. V was shortened by 6 bases and J by 0 bases, with 9 bases between the two germline ends. The CDR3 consists of 13 residues. The DNA for the CDR3 is TGCAGCGTGGACGGTGGCTCTGGAAACACCATATATTTT. It specifies CSVDGGSGNTIYF.

This clonotype was seen at least ten times. This chain uses TRBV7-3 with TRBJ2-1; 14 bases are shared with TRBD2. The junction had 3 bases not matched to a gene; V was cut back by 1 base and J by 7 bases. The CDR3 sequence is 16 residues long. Germline assignment: CDR1 SGHTA and CDR2 FQGTGA. CDR3 in DNA: TGTGCCAGCAGCTTAAGACTAGCGGGGGGGCAAAATGAGCAGTTCTTC. This codes for CASSLRLAGGQNEQFF.

The V call is TRBV15, the J call TRBJ1-3; D ambiguous. CDR1 is LNHNV and CDR2 is YYDKDF in the germline V gene (reference sequence). V was trimmed by 0 bases and J by 3 bases, leaving 9 bases between them. The CDR3 is 15 amino acids. The CDR3 coding sequence is TGTGCCACCAGCAGAGATAAAACGGGTGGAAACACCATATATTTT. As protein: CATSRDKTGGNTIYF.

The sample holds a few counts of this clonotype. The V and J genes are TRBV24-1 and TRBJ1-2; D is perhaps TRBD1 (5 bases). Germline-derived CDR1 and CDR2 are KGHDR and SFDVKD. V was clipped by 4 bases and J by 6 bases, with 8 bases between them. This CDR3 is built from 12 residues. CDR3 protein: CATSELGDGYTF. For the CDR3, the DNA is TGTGCCACCAGTGAGCTGGGGGATGGCTACACCTTC.

The chain has TRBV28 and TRBJ1-5; TRBD1 is a possible D gene (5 bases). The germline V gene encodes CDR1 MDHEN and CDR2 SYDVKM. The CDR3 has 17 residues. With 5 bases removed from V and 3 bases from J, the gap between germline ends came to 20 bases. The CDR3 sequence is CASSLVRAGVDNQPQHF. The CDR3 DNA is TGTGCCAGCAGTCTTGTAAGGGCGGGGGTTGACAATCAGCCCCAGCATTTT.

This clonotype was observed many times. This sequence joins TRBV27 and TRBJ2-5; tentatively, D is TRBD2 (6 bases). Trimming shortened V by 8 bases and J by 9 bases, and 13 bases separated the two germline ends. Germline V gives CDR1 MNHEY, CDR2 SMNVEV (reference sequence). CDR3 length equals 11 residues. The CDR3 DNA follows: TGTGCCAGCTCCCAGTGGGGGGCCCAGTACTTC. It translates to CASSQWGAQYF.

The table lists this clonotype with many counts. The chain employs TRBV12-3 or TRBV12-4 and TRBJ1-1; 7 bases fit TRBD1. The CDR3 loop spans 16 amino acids. J gave up 1 base and V 3 bases, and 8 bases lay outside the gene matches. CDR3 DNA: TGTGCCAGCAGTTTCTACAGGGGACTTAAGAACACTGAAGCTTTCTTT. Translated, it gives CASSFYRGLKNTEAFF.

About this clonotype: This could be a read error, since a much larger clone is one nucleotide away. The V gene is TRBV2, the J gene TRBJ1-1, with D maybe TRBD1 (6 bases). Germline V gene lookup returns CDR1 SNHLY and CDR2 FYNNEI. The CDR3 covers 15 residues. Deletions cut 2 bases from V and 0 bases from J, with 10 bases between. The CDR3 protein is CASSEIGDMNTEAFF. The CDR3 DNA is TGTGCCAGCAGTGAAATCGGGGACATGAACACTGAAGCTTTCTTT.

This clonotype was detected many times. CDR3 region: CSASDRNTGELFF. The CDR3 DNA is TGCAGTGCATCGGACAGGAACACCGGGGAGCTGTTTTTT. The rearrangement links TRBV20-1 to TRBJ2-2, with a possible D match to TRBD1 (6 bases). The germline V gene has CDR1 DFQATT and CDR2 SNEGSKA (reference sequence). Trimming pared 6 bases from V and 1 base from J, leaving 9 bases between. The CDR3 loop spans 13 amino acids.

There are a few counts of this clonotype. The chain couples TRBV24-1 to TRBJ1-2, with D possibly TRBD1 on 6 matching bases. CDR1 and CDR2 (germline): KGHDR, SFDVKD. The ends were cut back, 2 bases at V and 7 bases at J, with 16 bases in the middle. The CDR3 is made up of 15 amino acids. CDR3 sequence (DNA): TGTGCCACCAGTGATTCCCTGGCAGGGGCTGGTGGCTACACCTTC. It translates to CATSDSLAGAGGYTF.

This sequence joins TRBV19 and TRBJ2-1; 9 bases line up with TRBD1. Germline CDR1 and CDR2: LNHDA and SQIVND (reference sequence). J gave up 10 bases and V 3 bases, and 13 bases lay outside the gene matches. CDR3 length: 16 residues. In DNA form, the CDR3 reads TGTGCCAGTAGTATCTCCCGGGACAGGGATTTTTGGGAGCAGTTCTTC. Translation: CASSISRDRDFWEQFF.

This clonotype was seen many times. CDR3 residues: CASSYPAEYGYTF. CDR3 coding DNA: TGTGCCAGCAGTTACCCCGCGGAATATGGCTACACCTTC. The V call is TRBV6-5, the J call TRBJ1-2; D gene unclear. In germline, CDR1 is MNHEY, CDR2 SVGAGI. The CDR3 consists of 13 residues. Trimming removed 2 bases from V and 5 bases from J, with 9 bases in between.

There are many counts of this clonotype. The chain carries TRBV4-1 and TRBJ1-6; 9 bases are shared with TRBD1. With V trimmed by 3 bases and J by 10 bases, 10 bases remained unmatched. CDR1 is MGHRA, CDR2 YSYEKL, per germline. The CDR3 covers 16 residues. CDR3: CASSQAWDRVGSPLHF. For the CDR3, the DNA is TGCGCCAGCAGCCAGGCCTGGGACAGGGTAGGCTCACCCCTCCACTTT.

This chain links TRBV29-1 with TRBJ1-2; TRBD1 agrees at 9 bases. Germline V gives CDR1 SQVTM, CDR2 ANQGSEA. The CDR3 is made up of 10 amino acids. The junction had 1 base not matched to a gene; V was cut back by 6 bases and J by 8 bases. In DNA form, the CDR3 reads TGCAGCGTGGGACAGGGAGGCTACACCTTC. This translates into CSVGQGGYTF. The full variable domain, its missing parts supplied by reference TRBV29-1 and TRBJ1-2, is SAVISQKPSRDICQRGTSLTIQCQVDSQVTMMFWYRQQPGQSLTLIATANQGSEATYESGFVIDKFPISRPNLTFSTLTVSNMSPEDSSIYLCSVGQGGYTFGSGTRLTVV.

This clonotype was seen ten or more times. The chain joins TRBV12-3 or TRBV12-4 to TRBJ1-5, with D perhaps matching TRBD1 (5 bases). The V gene lost 8 bases and the J gene lost 1 base, with 12 bases spanning the gap. This CDR3 contains 14 residues. This chain's CDR3 is CASCPGTSNQPQHF. The CDR3 DNA reads TGTGCCAGCTGCCCGGGGACGAGCAATCAGCCCCAGCATTTT.

The gene calls are TRBV29-1 and TRBJ2-5, with D perhaps TRBD2 (6 bases). The CDR3 sequence is 12 residues long. Trimming cost V 5 bases and J 14 bases, with 21 bases left between them. CDR1 and CDR2 (germline): SQVTM, ANQGSEA. The DNA of the CDR3 is TGCAGCGTTCAGTTAGAGGGCGGGGAAGGTTACTTC. Amino acids: CSVQLEGGEGYF.

The chain links TRBV3-1 to TRBJ2-1; TRBD1 matches 11 bases. This CDR3 is built from 19 residues. V was pared by 0 bases and J by 0 bases, with 7 bases of the junction left unmatched. CDR1 and CDR2 from the germline V gene are LGHDT and YNNKEL (reference sequence). The CDR3 loop reads CASSQERTGGVGSYNEQFF. Here the CDR3 DNA reads TGTGCCAGCAGCCAAGAGAGGACAGGGGGCGTCGGCTCCTACAATGAGCAGTTCTTC.

A word on this clonotype: This may come from a read error, since a much larger clone is one base off. This rearrangement joins TRBV3-1 to TRBJ2-1, with D perhaps matching TRBD2 (6 bases). Trimming removed 0 bases from V and 2 bases from J, with 8 bases in between. This CDR3 comprises 15 residues. Germline CDR1 is LGHDT and CDR2 is YNNKEL (reference sequence). CDR3 amino acids: CASSQEGGTYNEQFF. The CDR3 bases are TGTGCCAGCAGCCAAGAGGGGGGAACCTACAATGAGCAGTTCTTC.

This chain uses TRBV9 with TRBJ1-3; 8 positions match TRBD1. Germline trimming cut 3 bases from V and 3 bases from J; bases unmatched to any gene: 11. CDR3 length: 17 residues. The germline V gene encodes CDR1 SGDLS and CDR2 YYNGEE. CDR3 amino acids: CASSAQIQGAIGNTIYF. The CDR3 DNA reads TGTGCCAGCAGCGCCCAGATTCAGGGGGCAATTGGAAACACCATATATTTT. The full variable domain, completed using reference TRBV9 and TRBJ1-3, is DSGVTQTPKHLITATGQRVTLRCSPRSGDLSVYWYQQSLDQGLQFLIQYYNGEERAKGNILERFSAQQFPDLHSELNLSSLELGDSALYFCASSAQIQGAIGNTIYFGEGSWLTVV.

The chain is built from TRBV19 and TRBJ1-1, with a tentative D call TRBD1 (5 bases). The V end was cut by 3 bases, the J end by 1 base, with 9 bases between. The V gene's germline CDR1 is LNHDA and CDR2 SQIVND (reference sequence). The CDR3 sequence is 14 residues long. The CDR3 DNA reads TGTGCCAGTAGTATGTCCGGGACGAACACTGAAGCTTTCTTT. It specifies CASSMSGTNTEAFF.